This TCR beta chain originates from a study of shared clonotypes between healthy human individuals. The study, taken as a whole, reports: Shared across several donors were around 5% of the naive CD4 clonotypes. Non-shared clonotypes showed lower generation probabilities than clonotypes common to all four donors.

The CDR3 extends over 15 amino acids. In germline, CDR1 is SGHRS, CDR2 YFSETQ. The ends were cut back, 0 bases at V and 2 bases at J, with 11 bases in the middle. DNA at 200 ng, roughly 30,000 T cell genomes, went into sorted-subset replicate PCRs. Clones were sequenced by immunoSEQ multiplex PCR, and TCRdb holds only the in-frame ones, with some missing. The table has about 1,500,000 clones, roughly 95% seen once. A remark on this clone: The target antigen is unknown.

This receptor was obtained from a young man in good health. J is TRBJ2-5 and V is TRBV5-1; no definite D call. Sample: naive CD4+ T cells sorted from blood. Stated subset: CD45RA+ positively selected. The CDR3 nucleotides read TGCGCCAGCAGCTTGGCGCGCCTTCCTCAAGAGACCCAGTACTTC. Translation: CASSLARLPQETQYF.